The 13 T cell receptor beta chains reported below all come from one sample, sequenced in a study of cytomegalovirus exposure and HLA in healthy donors. PCR involved 60 Vbeta and 13 Jbeta primers. TCRdb keeps only in-frame clones here, not all; method: immunoSEQ multiplex PCR. The sample shows 150,000 to 200,000 clones, over 60% of them seen only once. Sequenced sample: PBMCs. The receptors were gathered from a woman aged 40 to 55 in good health and CMV-seronegative.

The J gene is TRBJ2-3, the V gene TRBV5-1; TRBD1 agrees at 7 bases. The CDR3 has 13 amino acids. J was trimmed by 2 bases and V by 7 bases; bases with no gene match: 4. CDR1 and CDR2 from the germline V gene are SGHRS and YFSETQ. CDR3 in DNA: TGCGCCAGCGCCACAGGGGACACAGATACGCAGTATTTT. It translates to CASATGDTDTQYF.

The chain uses TRBV7-3 and TRBJ2-2; D might be TRBD2 (6 bases). Trimming took 5 bases from V and 5 from J, leaving 12 bases between them. CDR3 length equals 14 residues. Germline V CDR1 and CDR2: SGHTA, FQGTGA. This CDR3 reads CASSLDGGTGELFF. CDR3 bases: TGTGCCAGCAGCCTAGACGGGGGAACCGGGGAGCTGTTTTTT.

This clone was seen a single time. The V call is TRBV6-5, the J call TRBJ1-2, with TRBD1 matching 9 bases. V lost 6 bases and J lost 3; bases outside the gene matches: 2. The CDR3 has 13 residues. Germline CDR1 and CDR2: MNHEY and SVGAGI. The CDR3 spells CASRRTGDYGYTF. CDR3 DNA: TGTGCCAGCAGAAGGACAGGGGACTATGGCTACACCTTC.

This chain uses TRBV2 with TRBJ2-3, with D possibly TRBD1 on 7 matching bases. The CDR3 runs to 14 residues. CDR1 SNHLY and CDR2 FYNNEI come from the germline V gene. Trimming pared 8 bases from V and 2 bases from J, leaving 14 bases between. The CDR3 region has the DNA TGTGCCAGCCGGGGGACAGCTTACACAGATACGCAGTATTTT. It codes for CASRGTAYTDTQYF.

This clone was seen a handful of times. The genes are TRBV2 and TRBJ1-1; D not resolved. Germline V gene sequence: CDR1 SNHLY, CDR2 FYNNEI. The CDR3 is 11 residues long. V was cut by 11 bases and J by 4 bases, with 11 bases left in between. The CDR3, as DNA: TGTGCCGACGGGCGGGGCACTGAAGCTTTCTTT. This sequence encodes CADGRGTEAFF. Looking up the rest from reference TRBV2 and TRBJ1-1 gives the full variable domain: EPEVTQTPSHQVTQMGQEVILRCVPISNHLYFYWYRQILGQKVEFLVSFYNNEISEKSEIFDDQFSVERPDGSNFTLKIRSTKLEDSAMYFCADGRGTEAFFGQGTRLTVV.

V usage is TRBV7-9 and J usage is TRBJ1-1, with D possibly TRBD1 on 6 matching bases. Trimming pared 3 bases from V and 4 bases from J, leaving 12 bases between. This CDR3 contains 14 residues. Germline-derived CDR1 and CDR2 are SEHNR and FQNEAQ (reference sequence). The CDR3 protein is CASSFEGGVTEAFF. CDR3 bases: TGTGCCAGCAGCTTCGAAGGGGGGGTCACTGAAGCTTTCTTT.

The chain is built from TRBV18 and TRBJ1-2, with TRBD1 as a possible D gene (6 bases). The germline V gene has CDR1 KGHSH and CDR2 LQKENI. V dropped 8 bases and J dropped 4 bases, with 17 bases sitting between them. The CDR3 contains 14 residues. The CDR3 nucleotides are TGTGCCAGCACCCCGGACAGCGGAATCTATGGCTACACCTTC. It yields the protein CASTPDSGIYGYTF. The full variable domain, in which reference TRBV18 and TRBJ1-2 provide the parts outside the CDR3, is NAGVMQNPRHLVRRRGQEARLRCSPMKGHSHVYWYRQLPEEGLKFMVYLQKENIIDESGMPKERFSAEFPKEGPSILRIQQVVRGDSAAYFCASTPDSGIYGYTFGSGTRLTVV.

The V and J genes are TRBV10-3 and TRBJ2-1; perhaps TRBD2 as D (6 bases). The germline CDR1 and CDR2 sequences are ENHRY and SYGVKD. V lost 10 bases to trimming and J lost 3 bases, with 13 bases between them. The CDR3 consists of 13 residues. The CDR3 nucleotides read TGTGCCACAAGTGGGACTCTCTACAATGAGCAGTTCTTC. Protein product: CATSGTLYNEQFF.

This clone was seen more than once but under ten times. This chain uses TRBV6-5 with TRBJ2-3, with D maybe TRBD2 (6 bases). The CDR3 covers 14 residues. Trimming removed 6 bases at V and 7 bases at J, with 17 bases between. Germline V gene sequence: CDR1 MNHEY, CDR2 SVGAGI. This CDR3 reads CASSSPRLDNTQYF. Here the CDR3 DNA reads TGTGCCAGCAGCTCGCCCCGACTAGATAATACGCAGTATTTT.

The chain has TRBV5-1 and TRBJ2-5, with TRBD2 identical over 7 bases. The V segment lost 4 bases and the J segment 3 bases; nucleotides outside the gene matches: 6. CDR3 size: 14 residues. Germline CDR1 is SGHRS and CDR2 is YFSETQ. CDR3 protein: CASSPRGREETQYF. Written as DNA, the CDR3 is TGCGCCAGCAGCCCCCGAGGGAGGGAAGAGACCCAGTACTTC.

Written as DNA, the CDR3 is TGTGCCAGCTCACCATTGGGAGGGGAGACTGAAGCTTTCTTT. Protein sequence: CASSPLGGETEAFF. This chain connects TRBV18 to TRBJ1-1, with D perhaps TRBD1 (5 bases). Trimming took off 2 bases at V and 5 bases at J, with 12 bases between the two ends. CDR3 length: 14 amino acids. Per germline, CDR1 KGHSH and CDR2 LQKENI.

This chain connects TRBV6-1 to TRBJ2-5, with 8 bases aligning to TRBD2. The CDR3 runs 13 residues. V dropped 9 bases and J dropped 1; count of bases not matched to a gene: 4. Per the germline V gene, CDR1 is MNHNS and CDR2 is SASEGT. This chain's CDR3 is CASQRGIQETQYF. In nucleotides, the CDR3 is TGTGCCAGTCAGCGGGGGATCCAAGAGACCCAGTACTTC.

The chain combines TRBV5-6 with TRBJ2-6; D ambiguous. The CDR3 contains 15 residues. Germline assignment: CDR1 SGHDT and CDR2 YYEEEE. Trimming stripped 1 base from V and 1 base from J, with 6 bases between. In nucleotides, the CDR3 is TGTGCCAGCAGCTTGCCGACATCTGGGGCCAACGTCCTGACTTTC. Its protein is CASSLPTSGANVLTF. The complete variable domain, with remaining parts taken from reference TRBV5-6 and TRBJ2-6, reads DAGVTQSPTHLIKTRGQQVTLRCSPKSGHDTVSWYQQALGQGPQFIFQYYEEEERQRGNFPDRFSGHQFPNYSSELNVNALLLGDSALYLCASSLPTSGANVLTFGAGSRLTVL.